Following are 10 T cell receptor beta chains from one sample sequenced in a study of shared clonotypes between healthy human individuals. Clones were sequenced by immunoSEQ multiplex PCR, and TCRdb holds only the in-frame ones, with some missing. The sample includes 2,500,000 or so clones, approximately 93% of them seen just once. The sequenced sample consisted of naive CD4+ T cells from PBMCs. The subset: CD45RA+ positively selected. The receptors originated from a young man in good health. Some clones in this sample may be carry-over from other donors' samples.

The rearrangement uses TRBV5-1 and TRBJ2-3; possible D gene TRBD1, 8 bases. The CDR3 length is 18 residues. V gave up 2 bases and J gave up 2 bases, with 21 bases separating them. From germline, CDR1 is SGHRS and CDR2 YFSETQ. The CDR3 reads CASSFPPNRGGHTDTQYF. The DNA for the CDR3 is TGCGCCAGCAGCTTTCCACCCAACAGGGGGGGCCACACAGATACGCAGTATTTT.

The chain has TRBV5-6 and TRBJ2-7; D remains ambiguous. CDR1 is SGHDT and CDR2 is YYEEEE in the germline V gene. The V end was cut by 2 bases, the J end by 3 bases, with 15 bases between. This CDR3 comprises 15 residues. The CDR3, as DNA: TGTGCCAGCAGCTTAGGAATACTTGGAGACTACGAGCAGTACTTC. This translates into CASSLGILGDYEQYF.

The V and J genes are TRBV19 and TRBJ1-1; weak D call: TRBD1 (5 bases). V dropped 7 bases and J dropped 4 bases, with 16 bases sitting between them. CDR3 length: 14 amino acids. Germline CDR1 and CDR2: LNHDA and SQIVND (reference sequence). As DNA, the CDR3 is TGTGCCAGTATCCCCGCCCCCGGGGGCACTGAAGCTTTCTTT. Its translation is CASIPAPGGTEAFF.

Here the CDR3 DNA reads TGCGCCAGCAGATCAGGGACCAGCCAAGAGACCCAGTACTTC. Encoded protein: CASRSGTSQETQYF. The chain uses TRBV5-1 and TRBJ2-5; D is tentatively TRBD1 or TRBD2 (5 bases each). CDR1 and CDR2 from the germline V gene are SGHRS and YFSETQ. The CDR3 has 14 amino acids. Trimming took 5 bases from V and 1 from J, leaving 12 bases between them.

CDR3 in amino acids: CAWSRQLGYGYTF. CDR3 nucleotides: TGTGCCTGGAGTCGACAGTTAGGTTACGGCTACACCTTC. The chain is built from TRBV30 and TRBJ1-2; D is possibly TRBD1 (5 bases). Germline assignment: CDR1 GTSNPN and CDR2 SVGIG (reference sequence). V gave up 2 bases and J gave up 8 bases, with 15 bases separating them. This CDR3 region has 13 residues.

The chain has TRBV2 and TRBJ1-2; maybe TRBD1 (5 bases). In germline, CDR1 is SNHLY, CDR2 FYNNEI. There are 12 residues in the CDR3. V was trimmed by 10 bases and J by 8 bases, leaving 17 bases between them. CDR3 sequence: CANEGPVRGYTF. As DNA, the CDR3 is TGTGCCAATGAGGGGCCAGTCAGGGGCTACACCTTC.

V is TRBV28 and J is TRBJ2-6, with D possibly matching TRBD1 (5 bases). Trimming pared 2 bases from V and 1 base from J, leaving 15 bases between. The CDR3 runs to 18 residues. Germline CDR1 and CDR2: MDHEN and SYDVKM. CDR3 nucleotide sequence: TGTGCCAGCAGTTTAAGACAGACTGGATTTTCTGGGGCCAACGTCCTGACTTTC. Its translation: CASSLRQTGFSGANVLTF.

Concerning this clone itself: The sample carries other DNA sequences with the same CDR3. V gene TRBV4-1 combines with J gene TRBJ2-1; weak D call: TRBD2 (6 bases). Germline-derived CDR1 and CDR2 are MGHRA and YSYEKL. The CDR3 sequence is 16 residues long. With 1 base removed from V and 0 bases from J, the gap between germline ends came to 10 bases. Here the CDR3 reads CASSQGGLSSYNEQFF. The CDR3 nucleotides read TGCGCCAGCAGCCAAGGGGGACTGAGCTCCTACAATGAGCAGTTCTTC.

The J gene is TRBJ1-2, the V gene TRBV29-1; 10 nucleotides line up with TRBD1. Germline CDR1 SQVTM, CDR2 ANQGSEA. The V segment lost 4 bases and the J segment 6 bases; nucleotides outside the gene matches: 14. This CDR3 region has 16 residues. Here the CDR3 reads CSVVAQPGQGIDGYTF. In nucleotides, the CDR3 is TGCAGCGTTGTGGCCCAACCGGGACAGGGGATCGATGGCTACACCTTC. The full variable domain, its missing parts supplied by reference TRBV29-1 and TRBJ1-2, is SAVISQKPSRDICQRGTSLTIQCQVDSQVTMMFWYRQQPGQSLTLIATANQGSEATYESGFVIDKFPISRPNLTFSTLTVSNMSPEDSSIYLCSVVAQPGQGIDGYTFGSGTRLTVV.

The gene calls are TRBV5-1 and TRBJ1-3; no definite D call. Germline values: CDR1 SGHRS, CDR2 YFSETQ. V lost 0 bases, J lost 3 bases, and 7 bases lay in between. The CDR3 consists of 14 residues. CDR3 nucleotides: TGCGCCAGCAGCTTGGATCTAGGTGGAAACACCATATATTTT. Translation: CASSLDLGGNTIYF. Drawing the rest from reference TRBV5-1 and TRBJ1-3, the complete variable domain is KAGVTQTPRYLIKTRGQQVTLSCSPISGHRSVSWYQQTPGQGLQFLFEYFSETQRNKGNFPGRFSGRQFSNSRSEMNVSTLELGDSALYLCASSLDLGGNTIYFGEGSWLTVV.